This T cell receptor (beta chain) came from a study of post-analysis software for immune sequencing data. With respect to this clonotype: Its cognate antigen is unknown.

Findings and caveats of the study: Multiple sclerosis was associated with a significant reduction in normalized Chao1 diversity relative to controls.

cDNA libraries for TCR beta contained unique molecular identifiers. TCRdb called the PCR reads again in MiXCR, with one record for every CDR3 protein. The sample consists of around 400,000 distinct CDR3 sequences, roughly 38% of them appearing once. Sequencing was carried out using blood. The receptor comes from a girl aged 5 to 17 with multiple sclerosis.

The chain's CDR3 is CASSLVGGGLSTDTQYF. The CDR3, as DNA: TGTGCCAGCAGCTTAGTCGGGGGGGGATTAAGCACAGATACGCAGTATTTT. The chain uses TRBV7-2 and TRBJ2-3, with 8 positions matching TRBD2. Germline V lookup: CDR1 SGHTA, CDR2 FQGNSA. The V segment lost 1 base and the J segment 0 bases; nucleotides outside the gene matches: 6. This CDR3 is built from 17 residues. The full variable domain, rest sourced from reference TRBV7-2 and TRBJ2-3, is GAGVSQSPSNKVTEKGKDVELRCDPISGHTALYWYRQSLGQGLEFLIYFQGNSAPDKSGLPSDRFSAERTGGSVSTLTIQRTQQEDSAVYLCASSLVGGGLSTDTQYFGPGTRLTVL.